The 26 T cell receptor beta chains below all came from one sample that was sequenced in a study of blood T cell repertoires in COVID-19. Generated by immunoSEQ multiplex PCR, the TCRdb table keeps only in-frame clones and is missing some. This table has 290,000 or so clones, roughly 87% appearing once. The material sequenced was peripheral blood. Receptor source: a man aged 18 to 30 with active or convalescent COVID-19.

The chain carries TRBV5-4 and TRBJ2-3, with a possible D match to TRBD1 (6 bases). CDR1 and CDR2 from the germline V gene are SGHNT and YYREEE (reference sequence). The CDR3 totals 14 residues. Trimming left V 5 bases short and J 2 bases short, with 12 bases between. The chain's CDR3 is CASSLRGSTDTQYF. In DNA, the CDR3 is TGTGCCAGCAGTCTAAGGGGGTCCACAGATACGCAGTATTTT.

The V and J genes are TRBV2 and TRBJ1-3; D unresolved. The CDR3 loop spans 14 amino acids. Germline V gene data show CDR1 as SNHLY and CDR2 as FYNNEI. V lost 5 bases to trimming and J lost 0 bases, with 8 bases between them. CDR3 coding DNA: TGTGCCAGCAGTCAGAGGAACTCTGGAAACACCATATATTTT. This sequence encodes CASSQRNSGNTIYF.

This clone appeared a single time. The chain recombines TRBV11-2 with TRBJ1-1, with D unclear. CDR3 length equals 14 residues. Trimming pared 5 bases from V and 1 base from J, leaving 11 bases between. Germline CDR1 SGHAT, CDR2 FQNNGV. CDR3 bases: TGTGCCAGCAGCCCGGTCGGGGAGAACACTGAAGCTTTCTTT. Amino acids: CASSPVGENTEAFF.

The V call is TRBV4-1, the J call TRBJ2-7, with a weak D call TRBD1 (6 bases). This CDR3 comprises 13 residues. Germline CDR1 reads MGHRA; CDR2 reads YSYEKL. Deletions cut 3 bases from V and 3 bases from J, with 9 bases between. CDR3 in DNA: TGCGCCAGCAGCCAGCGACAGGACTACGAGCAGTACTTC. It specifies CASSQRQDYEQYF.

The J gene is TRBJ2-1, the V gene TRBV4-3, with D possibly matching TRBD2 (6 bases). CDR3 length: 15 amino acids. Germline assignment: CDR1 LGHNA and CDR2 YSLEER. V was cut by 0 bases and J by 8 bases, with 14 bases left in between. This chain's CDR3 is CASSQDFGRWYEQFF. CDR3 in DNA: TGCGCCAGCAGCCAAGATTTTGGGAGGTGGTATGAGCAGTTCTTC.

The chain joins TRBV28 to TRBJ2-1; TRBD2 matches 8 bases. The germline V gene encodes CDR1 MDHEN and CDR2 SYDVKM. V gave up 10 bases and J gave up 6 bases; unmatched junction bases: 17. The CDR3 runs 16 residues. CDR3 amino acids: CATAVPGLERSNEQFF. Written as DNA, the CDR3 is TGTGCCACGGCTGTTCCGGGACTAGAGAGGTCCAATGAGCAGTTCTTC.

The gene calls are TRBV7-8 and TRBJ1-4; D gene ambiguous. V lost 4 bases, J lost 0 bases, and 21 bases lay in between. This CDR3 has 19 residues. The germline V gene has CDR1 SGHVS and CDR2 FQNEAQ. The CDR3 DNA reads TGTGCCAGCAGCTCCGCTTTCCTCCCGGCGGGCTCAACTAATGAAAAACTGTTTTTT. Amino acids: CASSSAFLPAGSTNEKLFF.

This sequence joins TRBV11-2 and TRBJ1-2; 11 nucleotides match TRBD1. CDR3 length: 17 amino acids. The germline V gene has CDR1 SGHAT and CDR2 FQNNGV. Trimming at V came to 2 bases and at J to 4 bases, leaving 9 bases not matched to a gene. CDR3 DNA: TGTGCCAGCAGCTTATCCCTATCGGGACAGGGGGTCTATGGCTACACCTTC. Its translation is CASSLSLSGQGVYGYTF.

This rearrangement joins TRBV12-5 to TRBJ2-7; weak D call: TRBD2 (5 bases). V shed 6 bases and J shed 7 bases, with 19 bases lying between them. The length of the CDR3 is 14 residues. Germline CDR1 LGHNT, CDR2 FRNRAP. The CDR3 DNA reads as TGTGCTAGTGGGACCGGGATAACGACGGGGGAGCAGTACTTC. Residues: CASGTGITTGEQYF.

The chain carries TRBV9 and TRBJ2-3, with 8 bases fitting TRBD1. CDR1 is SGDLS and CDR2 is YYNGEE in the germline V gene. There are 16 residues in the CDR3. Losses at the gene ends were 3 bases for V and 1 base for J; bases not matched to a gene: 7. The CDR3 reads CASSAKAGGGTDTQYF. In DNA form, the CDR3 reads TGTGCCAGCAGCGCAAAAGCAGGGGGCGGCACAGATACGCAGTATTTT. The variable domain in full, completed from reference TRBV9 and TRBJ2-3, reads DSGVTQTPKHLITATGQRVTLRCSPRSGDLSVYWYQQSLDQGLQFLIQYYNGEERAKGNILERFSAQQFPDLHSELNLSSLELGDSALYFCASSAKAGGGTDTQYFGPGTRLTVL.

The chain has TRBV4-2 and TRBJ2-3, with 8 bases identical to TRBD2. CDR3 length equals 16 residues. Trimming took 0 bases from V and 2 from J; bases not matched to a gene: 4. CDR1 LGHNA and CDR2 YNFKEQ come from the germline V gene. CDR3 sequence: CASSQELADNTDTQYF. The CDR3 coding sequence is TGTGCCAGCAGCCAAGAACTAGCGGACAACACAGATACGCAGTATTTT.

The J gene is TRBJ1-1, the V gene TRBV5-4; a possible D gene is TRBD1 (5 bases). The CDR3 is made up of 12 amino acids. The germline V and J ends were trimmed by 7 bases and 7 bases, with 14 bases remaining between them. The germline V gene encodes CDR1 SGHNT and CDR2 YYREEE (reference sequence). The CDR3 spells CASAGGGVEAFF. In DNA form, the CDR3 reads TGTGCCAGCGCCGGGGGAGGAGTTGAAGCTTTCTTT.

This rearrangement joins TRBV6-6 to TRBJ2-7; TRBD2 matches 13 bases. Germline V CDR1 and CDR2: MNHNY, SVGAGI (reference sequence). The CDR3 sequence is 16 residues long. The V and J ends lost 4 bases and 0 bases, in that order; junction bases with no gene match: 3. This chain's CDR3 is CASSWGLAGRSYEQYF. The CDR3 nucleotides read TGTGCCAGCAGTTGGGGACTAGCGGGACGCTCCTACGAGCAGTACTTC.

The chain combines TRBV28 with TRBJ2-2; 12 positions agree with TRBD2. Germline loops: CDR1 MDHEN, CDR2 SYDVKM. The CDR3 sequence is 16 residues long. The V and J ends lost 7 bases and 6 bases, in that order; junction bases with no gene match: 9. The CDR3 nucleotides read TGTGCCAGCAATCCTCTAGCGGGAGGGCCCTCCGGGGAGCTGTTTTTT. Amino acid sequence: CASNPLAGGPSGELFF.

V is TRBV20-1 and J is TRBJ2-3, with 9 bases identical to TRBD2. CDR1 is DFQATT and CDR2 is SNEGSKA in the germline V gene (reference sequence). With 3 bases clipped from V and 2 bases from J, the junction kept 6 bases outside the gene matches. The CDR3 runs to 15 residues. CDR3 nucleotides: TGCAGTGCTAGTCGGGCGGGAGGGAACACAGATACGCAGTATTTT. It encodes CSASRAGGNTDTQYF.

The rearrangement links TRBV12-5 to TRBJ2-7; 11 bases fit TRBD2. Germline V CDR1 and CDR2: LGHNT, FRNRAP. Trimming took 0 bases from V and 2 from J; bases not matched to a gene: 6. The CDR3 runs to 17 residues. CDR3 in DNA: TGTGCTAGTGGTTTGGTATCGACTAGCGGGGCCACCTACGAGCAGTACTTC. Translated, it gives CASGLVSTSGATYEQYF.

The chain uses TRBV7-3 and TRBJ2-1, with 7 bases aligning to TRBD2. This CDR3 comprises 16 residues. The V gene end was trimmed by 1 base and the J gene end by 6 bases; junction bases not matched to a gene: 9. Germline CDR1 is SGHTA and CDR2 is FQGTGA. CDR3 in amino acids: CASSLKWSSGANEQFF. For the CDR3, the DNA is TGTGCCAGCAGCTTAAAATGGTCTAGCGGTGCCAATGAGCAGTTCTTC.

This sequence joins TRBV5-1 and TRBJ1-1; D gene uncertain. V lost 0 bases and J lost 5, with 11 bases in between. Germline V gene data show CDR1 as SGHRS and CDR2 as YFSETQ. The CDR3 spans 14 residues. The CDR3 region is CASSLGLVDTEAFF. CDR3 nucleotide sequence: TGCGCCAGCAGCTTGGGTCTAGTCGATACTGAAGCTTTCTTT.

This chain connects TRBV27 to TRBJ2-1; 9 nucleotides line up with TRBD2. This CDR3 spans 15 amino acids. After removal of 3 bases from V and 4 bases from J, the junction contained 4 bases not matched to a gene. Germline values: CDR1 MNHEY, CDR2 SMNVEV (reference sequence). This CDR3 reads CASSFSGSEYNEQFF. The CDR3 DNA is TGTGCCAGCAGTTTTAGCGGGAGTGAGTACAATGAGCAGTTCTTC.

This rearrangement joins TRBV11-3 to TRBJ2-1; 11 bases line up with TRBD1. The CDR3 length is 14 residues. From germline, CDR1 is SGHNT and CDR2 YENEEA. J was trimmed by 7 bases and V by 8 bases; bases with no gene match: 7. CDR3 DNA sequence: TGTGCCAGCTCTGGGGGACAGGGGGGAAATGAGCAGTTCTTC. Translation gives CASSGGQGGNEQFF. Using reference TRBV11-3 and TRBJ2-1 for the parts outside the CDR3, the full variable domain is EAGVVQSPRYKIIEKKQPVAFWCNPISGHNTLYWYLQNLGQGPELLIRYENEEAVDDSQLPKDRFSAERLKGVDSTLKIQPAELGDSAVYLCASSGGQGGNEQFFGPGTRLTVL.

V usage is TRBV19 and J usage is TRBJ1-1; TRBD1 agrees at 11 bases. Trimming cost V 1 base and J 4 bases; bases outside gene matches: 14. This CDR3 has 19 amino acids. Per the germline V gene, CDR1 is LNHDA and CDR2 is SQIVND (reference sequence). The CDR3 region has the DNA TGTGCCAGTAGTATAGTTCTTATTTCTTCTGGGACAGGGGGCACTGAAGCTTTCTTT. Translated, it gives CASSIVLISSGTGGTEAFF.

The chain couples TRBV6-5 to TRBJ1-2; D is unresolved. V dropped 7 bases and J dropped 2 bases, with 8 bases sitting between them. This CDR3 region has 12 residues. The germline gives CDR1 MNHEY, CDR2 SVGAGI. The CDR3, as DNA: TGTGCCAGCAAACGACACAACTATGGCTACACCTTC. This encodes CASKRHNYGYTF.

This chain uses TRBV4-1 with TRBJ1-1; perhaps TRBD1 as D (5 bases). CDR1 is MGHRA and CDR2 is YSYEKL in the germline V gene. Trimming left V 0 bases short and J 3 bases short, with 11 bases between. This CDR3 has 15 residues. The DNA of the CDR3 is TGCGCCAGCAGCCAAGATGCGGGGCCCTACACTGAAGCTTTCTTT. This translates into CASSQDAGPYTEAFF.

The genes are TRBV11-3 and TRBJ2-1; weak D call: TRBD2 (7 bases). There are 15 residues in the CDR3. Germline CDR1 is SGHNT and CDR2 is YENEEA. Trimming pared 2 bases from V and 3 bases from J, leaving 11 bases between. The CDR3 protein is CASSLRGAHYNEQFF. The CDR3 region has the DNA TGTGCCAGCAGCTTACGGGGGGCCCACTACAATGAGCAGTTCTTC. Full variable domain (outside the CDR3, taken from reference TRBV11-3 and TRBJ2-1): EAGVVQSPRYKIIEKKQPVAFWCNPISGHNTLYWYLQNLGQGPELLIRYENEEAVDDSQLPKDRFSAERLKGVDSTLKIQPAELGDSAVYLCASSLRGAHYNEQFFGPGTRLTVL.

The chain couples TRBV3-1 (or the pseudogene TRBV3-2) to TRBJ2-5; 10 positions match TRBD2. V shed 1 base and J 5 bases; nucleotides not matched to a gene: 10. The germline CDR1 and CDR2 sequences are LGHDT and YNNKEL (reference sequence). The CDR3 totals 17 residues. This CDR3 reads CASSQGPLAGYGETQYF. The CDR3 region has the DNA TGTGCCAGCAGCCAAGGCCCACTAGCGGGGTATGGGGAGACCCAGTACTTC.

A word on this clone: This specimen includes other DNA sequences encoding the same CDR3. This chain joins TRBV28 and TRBJ1-1, with D possibly being TRBD1 (5 bases). Trimming cost V 2 bases and J 4 bases, with 11 bases left between them. This CDR3 contains 14 residues. Germline loops: CDR1 MDHEN, CDR2 SYDVKM. The CDR3 protein is CASSLGQGGTEAFF. CDR3 coding DNA: TGTGCCAGCAGTTTAGGGCAGGGTGGCACTGAAGCTTTCTTT.